A selection of T cell receptor beta chains follows, all from one sample in a study of CD8 T cells in ankylosing spondylitis. Via MiXCR, TCRdb re-called the 5' RACE reads, giving one row per CDR3 protein. Seen here are fewer than 250,000 distinct CDR3 sequences, 25% to 30% observed once, and the top ten hold around 6.3%. The sequencing sample was made of blood, either unsorted or a sorted T cell fraction (not recorded which). The receptors here all came from a male donor with ankylosing spondylitis or in good health (not recorded which). Both conserved end residues are part of each CDR3. The D gene is left open where the match is weak. Rows may omit the clone size; those that give it use once, few, many or a size class.

TRBJ2-1 | many | TRBD1 | TRBV12-5 | TGTGCTAGTGGTTTGCCGACAGGGTACGATGAGCAGTTCTTC | CASGLPTGYDEQFF
TRBJ2-1 | few | NA | TRBV10-3 | TGTGCCATCAGTGAGGCTCCCCCCAATGAGCAGTTCTTC | CAISEAPPNEQFF
TRBJ1-2 | many | NA | TRBV5-6 | TGTGCCAGCAGCTTGTACAGGGTTGACTATGGCTACACCTTC | CASSLYRVDYGYTF
TRBJ1-1 | few | TRBD1 | TRBV6-1 | TGTGCCAGCTGGCGACAGGGGTTCACTGAAGCTTTCTTT | CASWRQGFTEAFF
TRBJ1-1 | many | NA | TRBV29-1 | TGCAGCACCCGGGACACTGAAGCTTTCTTT | CSTRDTEAFF
TRBJ2-7 | few | TRBD2 | TRBV29-1 | TGCAGCGTTGTATCTTTAGAAGCGGGAGGTTCGGGTTTCTACGAGCAGTACTTC | CSVVSLEAGGSGFYEQYF
TRBJ2-7 | few | NA | TRBV12-3/TRBV12-4 | TGTGCCAGCAGTCGAGGCACGGTGTCGAGCTCCTACGAGCAGTACTTC | CASSRGTVSSSYEQYF
TRBJ2-7 | many | TRBD2 | TRBV20-1 | TGCAGTGCTTCCCCGGGACTAGCGGGAAGCGAGCAGTACTTC | CSASPGLAGSEQYF
TRBJ2-1 | NA | NA | TRBV20-1 | TGCAGTGCTACCGCCGGGACTCGCTACAATGAGCAGTTCTTC | CSATAGTRYNEQFF
TRBJ2-5 | NA | NA | TRBV20-1 | TGCAGTGCTAGGAGTTTCCGGGACACAGTACAAGAGACCCAGTACTTC | CSARSFRDTVQETQYF
TRBJ1-1 | NA | NA | TRBV30 | TGTGCCTGGAGTGTACAGCCCCTAACGCCTGAAGCTTTCTTT | CAWSVQPLTPEAFF
TRBJ2-3 | few | NA | TRBV20-1 | TGCAGTGCTAGCGGGACAGATACGCAGTATTTT | CSASGTDTQYF
TRBJ2-2 | NA | NA | TRBV6-1 | TGTGCCAGCAGCCGCGACCAGTACACCGGGGAGCTGTTTTTT | CASSRDQYTGELFF
TRBJ1-5 | many | NA | TRBV4-1 | TGCGCCAGCAGCCAAGAAAGAAAACTTCAGGGTTCGAATAGCAATCAGCCCCAGCATTTT | CASSQERKLQGSNSNQPQHF
TRBJ2-3 | many | NA | TRBV6-1 | TGTGCCAGCAGTGAAAGTGGACACCGGAGCACAGATACGCAGTATTTT | CASSESGHRSTDTQYF
TRBJ2-7 | many | TRBD1 | TRBV2 | TGTGCCAGCCTAGGACAGGGGGAGCAGTACTTC | CASLGQGEQYF
TRBJ1-1 | many | TRBD1 | TRBV28 | TGTGCCAGCAGTTTGGGGGGACAGCGGGACACTGAAGCTTTCTTT | CASSLGGQRDTEAFF
TRBJ2-3 | few | TRBD1 | TRBV5-1 | TGCGCCAGCAGCTCCCCCGGGACAGACTCAGATACGCAGTATTTT | CASSSPGTDSDTQYF
TRBJ2-7 | many | NA | TRBV10-3 | TGTGCCATCAGCGCCTCGGCGGGCGGGGCGTACGAGCAGTACTTC | CAISASAGGAYEQYF
TRBJ2-7 | many | NA | TRBV29-1 | TGCAGCGTGACGTATTGGGGTTTGGGTAACGAGCAGTACTTC | CSVTYWGLGNEQYF
TRBJ2-7 | few | NA | TRBV25-1 | TGTGCCAGCAGTGAAGCCCTCGAGCAGTACTTC | CASSEALEQYF
TRBJ1-1 | many | NA | TRBV12-3/TRBV12-4 | TGTGCCAGCAATGACGGTGCGGCCGAAGCTTTCTTT | CASNDGAAEAFF
TRBJ2-3 | NA | NA | TRBV20-1 | TGCAGTGCGGACGGGACATCGGCAGATACGCAGTATTTT | CSADGTSADTQYF
TRBJ1-5 | few | TRBD1 | TRBV20-1 | TGCAGTGCTAAGGGGGCCTTCAATCAGCCCCAGCATTTT | CSAKGAFNQPQHF
TRBJ2-1 | NA | NA | TRBV20-1 | TGCAGTGCTAGCCGCTTAAGCTCCTACAATGAGCAGTTCTTC | CSASRLSSYNEQFF
TRBJ2-3 | NA | NA | TRBV20-1 | TGCAGTGCTAGAGACCCGAGTCGGGCAGACAACACAGATACGCAGTATTTT | CSARDPSRADNTDTQYF
TRBJ2-3 | many | TRBD1 | TRBV7-3 | TGTGCCAGCAGCTTACGAGGACAGGGCTTTGAAGATACGCAGTATTTT | CASSLRGQGFEDTQYF
TRBJ1-5 | few | NA | TRBV2 | TGTGCCAGCAGTGAAGGGAGGGATCGGCCCCAGCATTTT | CASSEGRDRPQHF
TRBJ1-1 | many | NA | TRBV4-2 | TGTGCCAGCAGCCAAGATCTACCGAACACTGAAGCTTTCTTT | CASSQDLPNTEAFF
TRBJ2-1 | NA | NA | TRBV12-3/TRBV12-4 | TGTGCCAGCAGGCCACAGGGAAACGAGCAGTTCTTC | CASRPQGNEQFF
TRBJ2-3 | many | TRBD2 | TRBV7-8 | TGTGCCAGCAGTCGTTTCGGGACTAGCGGGAGGGTTACGCAGTATTTT | CASSRFGTSGRVTQYF
TRBJ2-7 | NA | TRBD1 | TRBV27 | TGTGCCAGCAGGGGGCGGACAGGCAGCTCCTACGAGCAGTACTTC | CASRGRTGSSYEQYF
TRBJ2-7 | many | NA | TRBV29-1 | TGCAGCGTTGTAGGGCCCTACGAGCAGTACTTC | CSVVGPYEQYF
TRBJ2-3 | NA | TRBD2 | TRBV7-3 | TGTGCCAGCAGCAAAACTAGCGGGAGGGCCATGGATACGCAGTATTTT | CASSKTSGRAMDTQYF
TRBJ2-5 | many | TRBD2 | TRBV20-1 | TGCAGTGTTACGACTAGCGGGAGGGTCGGAGAGACCCAGTACTTC | CSVTTSGRVGETQYF